The clone carrying this T cell receptor beta chain was counted a single time. This specimen comes from a study of blood T cell repertoires in COVID-19. Study at large: Acute-phase and convalescent COVID-19 samples originated in the United States, Italy and Spain.

Per the germline V gene, CDR1 is MDHEN and CDR2 is SYDVKM. V lost 5 bases to trimming and J lost 2 bases; unmatched junction nucleotides: 4. The CDR3 runs 15 residues. The table came from immunoSEQ multiplex PCR; TCRdb's copy has only in-frame clones and leaves some out. The profile covers under 300,000 clones, with around 90% appearing a single time and less than 3% taken by the ten largest. The chain joins TRBV28 to TRBJ2-7; 12 positions agree with TRBD2. Sequencing input: PBMCs or T cells enriched from blood (not recorded which). This receptor was obtained from a woman aged 45-65 years who had recovered from COVID-19. Written as DNA, the CDR3 is TGTGCCAGCAGTCCACGACTAGCGGGGGCCTACGAGCAGTACTTC. This translates into CASSPRLAGAYEQYF.